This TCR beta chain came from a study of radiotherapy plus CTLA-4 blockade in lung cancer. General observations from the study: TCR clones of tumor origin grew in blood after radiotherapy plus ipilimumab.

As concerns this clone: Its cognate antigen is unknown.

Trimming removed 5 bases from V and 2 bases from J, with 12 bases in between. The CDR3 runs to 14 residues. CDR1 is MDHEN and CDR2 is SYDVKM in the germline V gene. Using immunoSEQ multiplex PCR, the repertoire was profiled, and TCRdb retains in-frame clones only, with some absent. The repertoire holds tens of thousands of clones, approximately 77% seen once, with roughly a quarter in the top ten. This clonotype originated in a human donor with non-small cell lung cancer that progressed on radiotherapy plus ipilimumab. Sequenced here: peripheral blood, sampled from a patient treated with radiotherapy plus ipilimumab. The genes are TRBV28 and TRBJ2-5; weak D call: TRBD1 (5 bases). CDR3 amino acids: CASSPQGRQETQYF. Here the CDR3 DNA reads TGTGCCAGCAGTCCCCAGGGCCGGCAAGAGACCCAGTACTTC.